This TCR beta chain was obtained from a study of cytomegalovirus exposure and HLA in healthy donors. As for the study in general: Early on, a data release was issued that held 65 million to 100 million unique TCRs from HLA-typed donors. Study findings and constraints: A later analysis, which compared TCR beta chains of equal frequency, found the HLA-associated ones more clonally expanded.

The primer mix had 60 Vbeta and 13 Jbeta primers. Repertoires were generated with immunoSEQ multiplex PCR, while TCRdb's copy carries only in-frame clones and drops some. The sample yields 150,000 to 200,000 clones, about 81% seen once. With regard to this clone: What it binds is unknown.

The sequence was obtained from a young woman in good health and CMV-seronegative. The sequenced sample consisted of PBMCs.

CDR3 bases: TGTGCCAGCTCCAGGGACAGACCTAACACTGAAGCTTTCTTT. Its protein is CASSRDRPNTEAFF. The V and J genes are TRBV18 and TRBJ1-1; 7 bases align to TRBD1. After removal of 6 bases from V and 2 bases from J, the junction contained 6 bases not matched to a gene. CDR1 is KGHSH and CDR2 is LQKENI in the germline V gene. This CDR3 is built from 14 residues.